The 3 T cell receptor beta chains presented below share a single source sample, sequenced in a study of spatial heterogeneity in lung cancer. TCRdb re-analysed the 5' RACE reads in MiXCR, keeping a single row per CDR3 protein. The sample gives approximately 10,000 distinct CDR3 sequences, 15% to 20% of which show up once; 45% to 60% is in the top ten. Noted time point: sample taken at primary tumor resection. Whole RNA came from tumor, nontumor lung or frozen PBMC and was sequenced without being sorted. The sequenced sample was PBMCs, obtained at surgery. The source of these receptors is a male donor with early-stage non-small cell lung cancer.

This clonotype was observed a handful of times. CDR3 in DNA: TGTGCCAGCAGTTACAGAGCGGGAGTTGGAAACATTCAGTACTTC. Translating gives CASSYRAGVGNIQYF. The rearrangement uses TRBV6-5 and TRBJ2-4, with 8 positions matching TRBD2. Trimming took 2 bases from V and 6 from J; bases not matched to a gene: 6. Per the germline V gene, CDR1 is MNHEY and CDR2 is SVGAGI. The CDR3 length is 15 residues.

This chain links TRBV28 with TRBJ1-3; no clear D gene. This CDR3 is built from 14 residues. CDR1 is MDHEN and CDR2 is SYDVKM in the germline V gene. Trimming pared 6 bases from V and 2 bases from J, leaving 11 bases between. CDR3 sequence: CASRGGRTGNTIYF. DNA for the CDR3: TGTGCCAGCAGGGGAGGCAGGACTGGAAACACCATATATTTT.

This clonotype was seen a handful of times. The rearrangement joins TRBV5-5 to TRBJ1-6, with TRBD1 as a possible D gene (5 bases). Germline values: CDR1 SGHKS, CDR2 YYEKEE (reference sequence). The V and J ends lost 4 bases and 7 bases respectively, with 15 bases between them. This CDR3 has 15 amino acids. The CDR3 sequence is CASSPLGAANSPLHF. CDR3 nucleotides: TGTGCCAGCAGCCCCCTTGGGGCAGCCAATTCACCCCTCCACTTT.